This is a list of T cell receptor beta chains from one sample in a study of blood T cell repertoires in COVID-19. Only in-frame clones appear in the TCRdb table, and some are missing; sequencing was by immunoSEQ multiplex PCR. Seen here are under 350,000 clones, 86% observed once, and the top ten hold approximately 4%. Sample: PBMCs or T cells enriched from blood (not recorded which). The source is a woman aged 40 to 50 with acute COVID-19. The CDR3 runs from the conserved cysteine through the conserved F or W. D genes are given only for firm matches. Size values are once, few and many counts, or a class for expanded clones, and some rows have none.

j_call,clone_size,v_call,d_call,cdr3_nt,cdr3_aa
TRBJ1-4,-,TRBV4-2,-,TGTGCCAGCAGCCTCGCGGGGGCAGGTAATGAAAAACTGTTTTTT,CASSLAGAGNEKLFF
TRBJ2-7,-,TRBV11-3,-,TGTGCCAGCAGTCAAGGGGGCTCCTACGAGCAGTACTTC,CASSQGGSYEQYF
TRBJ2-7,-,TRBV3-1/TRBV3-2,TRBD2,TGTGCCAGCAGCCGTACTAGCGGGGGGTTCTACGAGCAGTACTTC,CASSRTSGGFYEQYF
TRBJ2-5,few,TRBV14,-,TGTGCCAGCGGTGTCGGGAGAGAGACCCAGTACTTC,CASGVGRETQYF
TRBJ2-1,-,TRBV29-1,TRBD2,TGCAGCGTCTTTAGCGGGATGTACAATGAGCAGTTCTTC,CSVFSGMYNEQFF
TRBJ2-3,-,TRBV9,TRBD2,TGTGCCAGCAGCAGGGGCGGCGGGGGGATTAGCACAGATACGCAGTATTTT,CASSRGGGGISTDTQYF
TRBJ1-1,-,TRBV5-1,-,TGCGCCAGCAGCTTGGAAGGGGTACGGAACACTGAAGCTTTCTTT,CASSLEGVRNTEAFF
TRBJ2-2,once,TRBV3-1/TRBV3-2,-,TGTGCCAGCAGCCCAGAGAGTTACACCGGGGAGCTGTTTTTT,CASSPESYTGELFF
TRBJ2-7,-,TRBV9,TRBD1,TGTGCCAGCAGCACAGACGGGACAGCGACCTACGAGCAGTACTTC,CASSTDGTATYEQYF
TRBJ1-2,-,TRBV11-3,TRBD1,TGTGCCAGCAGCTTAGATTTGTCCGGACAGGGGTTTTTGGCCGACTATGGCTACACCTTC,CASSLDLSGQGFLADYGYTF
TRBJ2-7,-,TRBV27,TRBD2,TGTGCCAGCAGTTTCTCAAGCGGGGGGGCCATCGAGCAGTACTTC,CASSFSSGGAIEQYF
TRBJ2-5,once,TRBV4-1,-,TGCGCCAGCAGCCAAGCGGAACAGGGTGGAGAGACCCAGTACTTC,CASSQAEQGGETQYF
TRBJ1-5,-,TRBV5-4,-,TGTGCCAGCAGCAACGGACAGAGCAATCAGCCCCAGCATTTT,CASSNGQSNQPQHF
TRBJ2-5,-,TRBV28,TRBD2,TGTGCCAGCAGTCCCCCCCCTAGCGGTCCAAGATGGACCCAGTACTTC,CASSPPPSGPRWTQYF
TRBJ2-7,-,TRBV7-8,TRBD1,TGTGCCAGCAGCGCAAGGACAGGGGTATGGGAGCAGTACTTC,CASSARTGVWEQYF